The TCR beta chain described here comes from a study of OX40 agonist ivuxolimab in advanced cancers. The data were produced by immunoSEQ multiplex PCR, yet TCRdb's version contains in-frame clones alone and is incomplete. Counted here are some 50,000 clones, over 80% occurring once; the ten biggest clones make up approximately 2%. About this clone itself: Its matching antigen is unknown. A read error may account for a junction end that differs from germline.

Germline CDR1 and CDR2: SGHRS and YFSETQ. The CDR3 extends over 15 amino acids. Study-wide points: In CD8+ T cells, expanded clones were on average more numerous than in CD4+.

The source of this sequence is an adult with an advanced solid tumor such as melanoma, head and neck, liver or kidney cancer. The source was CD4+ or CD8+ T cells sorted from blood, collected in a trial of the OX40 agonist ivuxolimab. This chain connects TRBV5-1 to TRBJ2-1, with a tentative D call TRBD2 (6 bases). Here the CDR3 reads CASRLAGSSYNEQFF. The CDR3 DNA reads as TGCGCCAGCAGATTGGCGGGGAGCTCCTACAATGAGCAGTTCTTC.